The 29 T cell receptor beta chains reported below all come from one sample, sequenced in a study of CD8+ T cells in alopecia areata. RNA, once extracted, was reverse transcribed into cDNA for use as the sequencing template. Clones were sequenced by immunoSEQ multiplex PCR, and TCRdb holds only the in-frame ones, with some missing. The sample has about 200,000 clones; roughly three fifths are singletons. The sample was CD8+ T cells sorted from blood. The receptors derive from a human donor in good health.

This clone was picked up a small number of times. The chain links TRBV29-1 to TRBJ1-1; no firm D call. The CDR3 runs to 12 residues. The germline gives CDR1 SQVTM, CDR2 ANQGSEA. V was clipped by 5 bases and J by 0 bases, with 7 bases between them. Here the CDR3 reads CSVFRMNTEAFF. CDR3 DNA sequence: TGCAGCGTTTTCAGGATGAACACTGAAGCTTTCTTT.

J is TRBJ1-4 and V is TRBV5-1, with 7 bases matching TRBD1. The CDR3 loop spans 15 amino acids. Losses at the gene ends were 1 base for V and 5 bases for J; bases not matched to a gene: 5. In germline, CDR1 is SGHRS, CDR2 YFSETQ. The CDR3 is CASSLRQGPNEKLFF. The DNA for the CDR3 is TGCGCCAGCAGCTTGCGACAGGGACCGAATGAAAAACTGTTTTTT.

The CDR3 region is CASSPLLGAKNIQYF. The CDR3 coding sequence is TGTGCCAGCAGCCCCCTTCTGGGGGCCAAAAACATTCAGTACTTC. The rearrangement uses TRBV11-2 and TRBJ2-4; D unresolved. The V end was cut by 5 bases, the J end by 1 base, with 12 bases between. Germline V gene sequence: CDR1 SGHAT, CDR2 FQNNGV. This CDR3 is 15 amino acids long.

The genes are TRBV27 and TRBJ2-7; 7 bases match TRBD2. This CDR3 has 11 amino acids. Germline V gene data show CDR1 as MNHEY and CDR2 as SMNVEV (reference sequence). Trimming removed 8 bases from V and 5 bases from J; junction bases left unmatched: 3. This chain's CDR3 is CASGEGHEQYF. The CDR3 DNA follows: TGTGCCAGCGGGGAGGGTCACGAGCAGTACTTC.

The chain has TRBV27 and TRBJ1-5; D not certain. The ends were cut back, 3 bases at V and 3 bases at J, with 6 bases in the middle. The CDR3 extends over 13 amino acids. Germline loops: CDR1 MNHEY, CDR2 SMNVEV (reference sequence). This CDR3 is CASSLHLNQPQHF. DNA for the CDR3: TGTGCCAGCAGTTTGCACCTCAATCAGCCCCAGCATTTT.

J is TRBJ2-3 and V is TRBV11-3; D unclear. The CDR3 runs 10 residues. V lost 9 bases to trimming and J lost 6 bases, with 7 bases between them. Germline values: CDR1 SGHNT, CDR2 YENEEA. The CDR3 DNA follows: TGTGCCAGTTCGGCGGATACGCAGTATTTT. It encodes CASSADTQYF.

This clone was seen more than once but under ten times. The V gene is TRBV7-9, the J gene TRBJ2-3, with D unclear. This CDR3 has 13 amino acids. Germline CDR1 is SEHNR and CDR2 is FQNEAQ (reference sequence). Trimming took off 5 bases at V and 2 bases at J, with 8 bases between the two ends. The CDR3 region has the DNA TGTGCCAGCAGCCGCGTTGCCACAGATACGCAGTATTTT. It codes for CASSRVATDTQYF.

This clone appeared a few times. The chain carries TRBV30 and TRBJ1-1; no clear D gene. Trimming removed 0 bases from V and 1 base from J, with 6 bases in between. The CDR3 length is 13 residues. CDR1 and CDR2 from the germline V gene are GTSNPN and SVGIG (reference sequence). The CDR3 bases are TGTGCCTGGAGTGTAATCAGGAACACTGAAGCTTTCTTT. This codes for CAWSVIRNTEAFF.

CDR3 amino acids: CASSSPRSSYEQYF. CDR3 DNA sequence: TGTGCCAGCAGCTCCCCACGGAGCTCCTACGAGCAGTACTTC. The chain employs TRBV11-2 and TRBJ2-7; D gene uncertain. CDR3 length equals 14 residues. The V gene's germline CDR1 is SGHAT and CDR2 FQNNGV. Trimming pared 4 bases from V and 0 bases from J, leaving 10 bases between.

This rearrangement joins TRBV4-1 to TRBJ2-7; 10 nucleotides align to TRBD2. The CDR3 totals 15 residues. The germline V gene has CDR1 MGHRA and CDR2 YSYEKL. The trim removed 2 bases at V and 2 bases at J, leaving 3 bases unmatched. The CDR3 spells CASSQTSGTTYEQYF. Here the CDR3 DNA reads TGCGCCAGCAGCCAAACTAGCGGGACCACCTACGAGCAGTACTTC.

The chain joins TRBV2 to TRBJ2-7; D possibly matches TRBD1 or TRBD2 (6 bases each). Germline-derived CDR1 and CDR2 are SNHLY and FYNNEI. This CDR3 has 15 residues. V lost 4 bases and J 6 bases, leaving 19 bases between the germline ends. The CDR3 loop is CASSATSNRDIEQYF. The CDR3 DNA reads TGTGCCAGCAGTGCGACTAGTAACCGGGACATCGAGCAGTACTTC.

This clone was recorded a few times. The chain employs TRBV15 and TRBJ2-1; 10 positions match TRBD2. The CDR3 totals 16 residues. V lost 5 bases, J lost 5 bases, and 9 bases stayed unmatched. Germline-derived CDR1 and CDR2 are LNHNV and YYDKDF (reference sequence). The CDR3 reads CATSPRVSGGDNEQFF. In nucleotides, the CDR3 is TGTGCCACCAGCCCCCGAGTCAGCGGGGGGGACAATGAGCAGTTCTTC.

The CDR3 DNA sequence: TGTGCCAGCAGTTTTGGGACAGGGGCGGCCTACGAGCAGTACTTC. Residues: CASSFGTGAAYEQYF. The rearrangement uses TRBV27 and TRBJ2-7, with TRBD1 matching over 10 bases. Germline CDR1 and CDR2: MNHEY and SMNVEV (reference sequence). The trim removed 3 bases at V and 2 bases at J, leaving 4 bases unmatched. The CDR3 has 15 residues.

The sample holds a few counts of this clone. V gene TRBV9 combines with J gene TRBJ1-3; maybe TRBD1 (5 bases). Germline V gene data show CDR1 as SGDLS and CDR2 as YYNGEE. This CDR3 contains 16 residues. Trimming stripped 0 bases from V and 2 bases from J, with 12 bases between. The chain's CDR3 is CASSVENRPTGNTIYF. CDR3 nucleotide sequence: TGTGCCAGCAGCGTAGAGAACAGGCCAACTGGAAACACCATATATTTT. Supplemented by reference TRBV9 and TRBJ1-3, the full variable domain reads DSGVTQTPKHLITATGQRVTLRCSPRSGDLSVYWYQQSLDQGLQFLIQYYNGEERAKGNILERFSAQQFPDLHSELNLSSLELGDSALYFCASSVENRPTGNTIYFGEGSWLTVV.

This chain links TRBV29-1 with TRBJ2-7, with 7 bases aligning to TRBD1. CDR3 length: 14 residues. CDR1 and CDR2 (germline): SQVTM, ANQGSEA. V trimming: 0 bases; J trimming: 3 bases; junction bases outside the gene matches: 5. The CDR3 region has the DNA TGCAGCGTTGAAGAGACAGGGAAAAACTACGAGCAGTACTTC. Protein: CSVEETGKNYEQYF.

The chain recombines TRBV4-1 with TRBJ2-3, with 11 bases matching TRBD2. The CDR3 totals 17 residues. Germline V lookup: CDR1 MGHRA, CDR2 YSYEKL. The trim removed 0 bases at V and 2 bases at J, leaving 4 bases unmatched. This CDR3 is CASSQEAGLAATDTQYF. The CDR3 region has the DNA TGCGCCAGCAGCCAAGAAGCGGGACTAGCGGCCACAGATACGCAGTATTTT.

This clone was seen a handful of times. The chain links TRBV10-3 to TRBJ2-5; 8 nucleotides align to TRBD2. Germline V CDR1 and CDR2: ENHRY, SYGVKD. The CDR3 has 15 amino acids. After removal of 11 bases from V and 2 bases from J, the junction contained 13 bases not matched to a gene. The CDR3 DNA reads as TGTGCCTCATCGGCGACCGGGGGGGGTCAAGAGACCCAGTACTTC. It encodes CASSATGGGQETQYF.

With respect to this clone: The same CDR3 also results from other DNA sequences found in this sample. The chain carries TRBV27 and TRBJ2-5; D uncertain. Germline CDR1 is MNHEY and CDR2 is SMNVEV (reference sequence). The CDR3 is 12 residues long. V was trimmed by 2 bases and J by 4 bases, leaving 5 bases between them. The CDR3: CASSLLGETQYF. The CDR3 nucleotides are TGTGCCAGCAGTTTACTAGGAGAGACCCAGTACTTC.

There are a few counts of this clone. V and J are TRBV29-1 and TRBJ2-7; D possibly uses TRBD1 or TRBD2 (5 bases each). The CDR3 loop spans 16 amino acids. Trimming removed 1 base at V and 4 bases at J, with 20 bases between. In germline, CDR1 is SQVTM, CDR2 ANQGSEA. The CDR3 coding sequence is TGCAGCGTTGAAGGTGTCGGGCGAGGGCAGGGTTACGAGCAGTACTTC. It codes for CSVEGVGRGQGYEQYF.

The V and J genes are TRBV19 and TRBJ1-5; TRBD1 might be the D (5 bases). The CDR3 has 15 amino acids. Per the germline V gene, CDR1 is LNHDA and CDR2 is SQIVND (reference sequence). The germline V and J ends were trimmed by 1 base and 1 base, with 8 bases remaining between them. This CDR3 is CASSIVGRSNQPQHF. As DNA, the CDR3 is TGTGCCAGTAGTATAGTGGGACGGAGCAATCAGCCCCAGCATTTT.

The chain uses TRBV4-1 and TRBJ2-3; no definite D call. The CDR3 sequence is 14 residues long. Germline CDR1 MGHRA, CDR2 YSYEKL. Trimming pared 4 bases from V and 0 bases from J, leaving 8 bases between. The CDR3 sequence is CASSRAPSTDTQYF. In DNA form, the CDR3 reads TGCGCCAGCAGCCGTGCCCCCAGCACAGATACGCAGTATTTT.

V and J are TRBV10-3 and TRBJ2-5; a possible D gene is TRBD2 (6 bases). Between the trimmed V and J ends, which lost 10 bases and 4 bases, there was a span of 10 bases. The V gene's germline CDR1 is ENHRY and CDR2 SYGVKD. CDR3 length: 11 amino acids. The CDR3 is CATSERETQYF. CDR3 DNA: TGTGCCACTAGCGAGAGAGAGACCCAGTACTTC.

This clone has just one count. The rearrangement joins TRBV29-1 to TRBJ1-2; 7 bases are a match to TRBD1. The germline gives CDR1 SQVTM, CDR2 ANQGSEA. V lost 3 bases, J lost 8 bases, and 6 bases stayed unmatched. The CDR3 loop spans 12 amino acids. In nucleotides, the CDR3 is TGCAGCGTTGAGTCTGGGGACAGAGGCTACACCTTC. It translates to CSVESGDRGYTF.

The chain is built from TRBV29-1 and TRBJ2-6; TRBD1 might be the D (7 bases). Germline assignment: CDR1 SQVTM and CDR2 ANQGSEA. Trimming removed 4 bases from V and 0 bases from J, with 13 bases in between. The length of the CDR3 is 16 residues. As DNA, the CDR3 is TGCAGCGTTGGTGGGGGGACAGTCTCTGGGGCCAACGTCCTGACTTTC. It is translated as CSVGGGTVSGANVLTF. Complete variable domain (other parts from reference TRBV29-1 and TRBJ2-6): SAVISQKPSRDICQRGTSLTIQCQVDSQVTMMFWYRQQPGQSLTLIATANQGSEATYESGFVIDKFPISRPNLTFSTLTVSNMSPEDSSIYLCSVGGGTVSGANVLTFGAGSRLTVL.

The chain links TRBV27 to TRBJ1-6; D not certain. Per the germline V gene, CDR1 is MNHEY and CDR2 is SMNVEV (reference sequence). V lost 5 bases and J lost 5, with 16 bases in between. The CDR3 is 16 residues long. CDR3: CASSLRPGINNSPLHF. The DNA for the CDR3 is TGTGCCAGCAGTCTCCGTCCGGGGATCAATAATTCACCCCTCCACTTT.

The chain is built from TRBV6-5 and TRBJ1-1, with TRBD1 identical over 12 bases. The CDR3 extends over 13 amino acids. Per the germline V gene, CDR1 is MNHEY and CDR2 is SVGAGI. V trimming: 7 bases; J trimming: 11 bases; junction bases outside the gene matches: 8. The chain's CDR3 is CASTLGTGGEAFF. The CDR3 DNA is TGTGCCAGCACCCTCGGGACAGGGGGCGAGGCTTTCTTT.

This clone was seen a few times. The rearrangement uses TRBV7-9 and TRBJ1-2; 7 bases match TRBD1. The CDR3 is 13 amino acids. V was clipped by 5 bases and J by 2 bases; unmatched bases: 2. Germline V gives CDR1 SEHNR, CDR2 FQNEAQ (reference sequence). The CDR3 DNA reads as TGTGCCAGCAGCCCGACAGGGAACTATGGCTACACCTTC. It codes for CASSPTGNYGYTF.

The chain joins TRBV6-6 to TRBJ2-7; D gene unclear. V gave up 4 bases and J gave up 0 bases, with 4 bases separating them. The CDR3 extends over 12 amino acids. Germline-derived CDR1 and CDR2 are MNHNY and SVGAGI (reference sequence). The CDR3 region has the DNA TGTGCCAGCAGTTCCGACTCCTACGAGCAGTACTTC. Its translation: CASSSDSYEQYF.

The rearrangement joins TRBV11-2 to TRBJ1-4, with 8 bases identical to TRBD1. The trim removed 0 bases at V and 12 bases at J, leaving 3 bases unmatched. This CDR3 has 13 residues. Germline V CDR1 and CDR2: SGHAT, FQNNGV. The CDR3 region is CASSLEADRELFF. In DNA form, the CDR3 reads TGTGCCAGCAGCTTAGAGGCGGACAGGGAACTGTTTTTT.